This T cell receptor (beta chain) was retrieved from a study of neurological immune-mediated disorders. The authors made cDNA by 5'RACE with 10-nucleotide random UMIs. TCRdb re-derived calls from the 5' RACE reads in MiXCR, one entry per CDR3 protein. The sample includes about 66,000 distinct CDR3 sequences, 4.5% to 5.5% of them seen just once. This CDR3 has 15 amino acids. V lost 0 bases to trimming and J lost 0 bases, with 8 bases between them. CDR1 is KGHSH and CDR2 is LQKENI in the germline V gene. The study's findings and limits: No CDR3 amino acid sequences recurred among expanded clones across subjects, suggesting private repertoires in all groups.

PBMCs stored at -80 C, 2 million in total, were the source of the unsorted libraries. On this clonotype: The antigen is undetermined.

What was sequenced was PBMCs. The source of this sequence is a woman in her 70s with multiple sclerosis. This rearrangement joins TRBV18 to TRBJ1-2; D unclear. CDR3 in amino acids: CASSPPDTTNYGYTF. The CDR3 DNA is TGTGCCAGCTCACCACCAGACACTACTAACTATGGCTACACCTTC.